One and the same sample provided the 20 T cell receptor beta chains below, sequenced in a study of blood T cells in healthy people across ages. A J-beta primer mix and a sample-barcoded 5' primer were used in a second PCR of about 7 to 12 cycles. TCRdb reprocessed the 5' RACE reads with MiXCR, giving one entry per CDR3 protein. The sample lists roughly 1,500,000 distinct CDR3 sequences; about 32% were seen once. Sequencing input: blood. Receptors were obtained from a woman in her thirties in good health.

This clonotype was seen only a few times. The chain couples TRBV3-1 to TRBJ2-5; D is uncertain. Germline CDR1 reads LGHDT; CDR2 reads YNNKEL (reference sequence). Trimming shortened V by 6 bases and J by 5 bases, and 10 bases separated the two germline ends. CDR3 size: 12 residues. The CDR3 DNA follows: TGTGCCAGCAGTCGGTTTAGGGAGACCCAGTACTTC. Translation: CASSRFRETQYF.

The genes are TRBV28 and TRBJ1-1; D not certain. The length of the CDR3 is 15 residues. The V end lost 2 bases, the J end lost 3 bases, and 13 bases lay between the germline ends. CDR1 is MDHEN and CDR2 is SYDVKM in the germline V gene. CDR3 bases: TGTGCCAGCAGTTTAGGAGGGATTGGGGACACTGAAGCTTTCTTT. Amino acid sequence: CASSLGGIGDTEAFF. Filled out from reference TRBV28 and TRBJ1-1, the complete variable domain reads DVKVTQSSRYLVKRTGEKVFLECVQDMDHENMFWYRQDPGLGLRLIYFSYDVKMKEKGDIPEGYSVSREKKERFSLILESASTNQTSMYLCASSLGGIGDTEAFFGQGTRLTVV.

The gene calls are TRBV7-2 and TRBJ2-1, with D perhaps TRBD1 (6 bases). Germline V gene sequence: CDR1 SGHTA, CDR2 FQGNSA. The CDR3 covers 14 residues. V shed 3 bases and J shed 7 bases, with 13 bases lying between them. The CDR3 DNA reads TGTGCCAGCAGCTTTCTAGGGGGAGAGAATGAGCAGTTCTTC. Translating it yields CASSFLGGENEQFF. The variable domain in full, with the rest retrieved from reference TRBV7-2 and TRBJ2-1, is GAGVSQSPSNKVTEKGKDVELRCDPISGHTALYWYRQSLGQGLEFLIYFQGNSAPDKSGLPSDRFSAERTGGSVSTLTIQRTQQEDSAVYLCASSFLGGENEQFFGPGTRLTVL.

The genes are TRBV18 and TRBJ2-3; D might be TRBD1 (6 bases). Per the germline V gene, CDR1 is KGHSH and CDR2 is LQKENI. The CDR3 extends over 17 amino acids. Trimming cost V 3 bases and J 1 base, with 17 bases left between them. CDR3 nucleotide sequence: TGTGCCAGCTCACCGGGCAGGGGCCAACCCCGCACAGATACGCAGTATTTT. Translated: CASSPGRGQPRTDTQYF.

This clonotype was counted between two and nine times. V gene TRBV5-1 combines with J gene TRBJ2-7; unclear D gene. This CDR3 comprises 14 residues. V shed 0 bases and J shed 5 bases, with 12 bases lying between them. Germline V CDR1 and CDR2: SGHRS, YFSETQ. The CDR3 loop is CASSLGTGGHEQYF. Here the CDR3 DNA reads TGCGCCAGCAGCTTGGGAACGGGCGGCCACGAGCAGTACTTC.

This chain joins TRBV29-1 and TRBJ2-1; TRBD2 might be the D (6 bases). CDR3 length equals 13 residues. Germline-derived CDR1 and CDR2 are SQVTM and ANQGSEA. V was shortened by 7 bases and J by 8 bases, with 18 bases between the two germline ends. The CDR3 loop reads CSAQGGSFYEQFF. The CDR3 DNA reads as TGCAGCGCCCAGGGAGGAAGTTTTTATGAGCAGTTCTTC.

V usage is TRBV4-1 and J usage is TRBJ2-3, with D perhaps assigned TRBD1 or TRBD2 (5 bases each). Germline V gives CDR1 MGHRA, CDR2 YSYEKL. Deletions cut 2 bases from V and 2 bases from J, with 11 bases between. This CDR3 contains 15 residues. The CDR3 DNA is TGCGCCAGCAGCCAATGGTGGGGGTCCACAGATACGCAGTATTTT. It encodes CASSQWWGSTDTQYF.

The gene calls are TRBV6-6 and TRBJ1-1, with TRBD1 matching over 8 bases. The length of the CDR3 is 16 residues. CDR1 MNHNY and CDR2 SVGAGI come from the germline V gene (reference sequence). V shed 2 bases and J 4 bases; nucleotides not matched to a gene: 9. The CDR3 nucleotides read TGTGCCAGCAGTTACAAAACAGGGGGGTTCCGCACTGAAGCTTTCTTT. It specifies CASSYKTGGFRTEAFF.

This chain joins TRBV4-1 and TRBJ2-3, with D unresolved. V lost 4 bases to trimming and J lost 4 bases, with 12 bases between them. The CDR3 length is 14 residues. Germline V gene data show CDR1 as MGHRA and CDR2 as YSYEKL. This CDR3 is CASSRTLNADTQYF. The DNA of the CDR3 is TGCGCCAGCAGCCGCACTTTGAACGCAGATACGCAGTATTTT.

This sequence joins TRBV4-1 and TRBJ1-2; D is undetermined. The CDR3 totals 12 residues. Trimming left V 4 bases short and J 7 bases short, with 10 bases between. Germline CDR1 and CDR2: MGHRA and YSYEKL. The CDR3 region has the DNA TGCGCCAGCAGCCCGGACGGTCTTGGCTACACCTTC. It codes for CASSPDGLGYTF.

The rearrangement joins TRBV6-5 to TRBJ2-5, with 9 nucleotides matching TRBD1. The J call is doubtful: the DNA matches TRBJ2-7 better. The CDR3 covers 15 residues. Germline V CDR1 and CDR2: MNHEY, SVGAGI. This CDR3 is CASSYPGGQGYEQYF. In nucleotides, the CDR3 is TGTGCCAGCAGTTACCCCGGGGGACAGGGATACGAGCAGTACTTC.

This chain connects TRBV29-1 to TRBJ1-1; D uncertain. The CDR3 loop spans 13 amino acids. Germline V gene data show CDR1 as SQVTM and CDR2 as ANQGSEA. CDR3 bases: TGCGGTGCTTCAAGGAATACGAACACTGAAGCTTTCTTT. Translation gives CGASRNTNTEAFF.

This clonotype was detected a few times. The rearrangement uses TRBV2 and TRBJ2-1; D uncertain. The CDR3 length is 10 residues. Germline assignment: CDR1 SNHLY and CDR2 FYNNEI. The V end was cut by 4 bases, the J end by 8 bases, with 3 bases between. CDR3 DNA sequence: TGTGCCAGCAGTGCGCATGAGCAGTTCTTC. This translates into CASSAHEQFF. Variable domain in full (rest from reference TRBV2 and TRBJ2-1): EPEVTQTPSHQVTQMGQEVILRCVPISNHLYFYWYRQILGQKVEFLVSFYNNEISEKSEIFDDQFSVERPDGSNFTLKIRSTKLEDSAMYFCASSAHEQFFGPGTRLTVL.

DNA for the CDR3: TGCAGTGCTAGAGATCTGGCGGGACTAGCGACCGAACAACCTAGCACAGATACGCAGTATTTT. Residues: CSARDLAGLATEQPSTDTQYF. The rearrangement uses TRBV20-1 and TRBJ2-3, with TRBD2 matching over 10 bases. The CDR3 is 21 amino acids. Trimming cost V 0 bases and J 0 bases; bases outside gene matches: 18. Germline V CDR1 and CDR2: DFQATT, SNEGSKA (reference sequence).

This clonotype was seen only a few times. The chain employs TRBV5-1 and TRBJ2-3; 8 positions agree with TRBD2. Germline CDR1 SGHRS, CDR2 YFSETQ. This CDR3 contains 16 residues. V lost 3 bases, J lost 2 bases, and 8 bases stayed unmatched. The CDR3 sequence is CASSSGRGGPTDTQYF. The CDR3 bases are TGCGCCAGCAGCTCTGGCCGGGGGGGCCCCACAGATACGCAGTATTTT.

The table lists this clonotype with a few counts. CDR3 in amino acids: CASSYRDSSCSEQYF. The CDR3 nucleotides are TGCGCCAGCAGCTACCGGGACAGCTCCTGCAGTGAGCAGTACTTC. The V gene is TRBV5-1, the J gene TRBJ2-5, with TRBD1 identical over 7 bases. J was trimmed by 11 bases and V by 3 bases; bases with no gene match: 16. This CDR3 comprises 15 residues. Germline V gives CDR1 SGHRS, CDR2 YFSETQ. Based on the CDR3 plus reference TRBV5-1 and TRBJ2-5, the full variable domain is KAGVTQTPRYLIKTRGQQVTLSCSPISGHRSVSWYQQTPGQGLQFLFEYFSETQRNKGNFPGRFSGRQFSNSRSEMNVSTLELGDSALYLCASSYRDSSCSEQYFGPGTRLLVL.

This clonotype was observed a single time. This chain uses TRBV3-1 with TRBJ2-1, with 9 bases fitting TRBD2. The CDR3 loop spans 16 amino acids. The J segment lost 10 bases and the V segment lost 0 bases, leaving 10 bases of the junction unmatched. The V gene's germline CDR1 is LGHDT and CDR2 YNNKEL (reference sequence). The CDR3 nucleotides read TGTGCCAGCAGCCAAGATTGGAGCGGGGGGAGAGAAGAGCAGTTCTTC. Its protein product is CASSQDWSGGREEQFF.

This clonotype was detected only a few times. The chain employs TRBV7-3 and TRBJ2-3; 7 positions match TRBD2. V was clipped by 0 bases and J by 2 bases; unmatched bases: 5. The germline gives CDR1 SGHTA, CDR2 FQGTGA. The length of the CDR3 is 16 residues. The CDR3 sequence: CASSLTRAGTTDTQYF. In nucleotides, the CDR3 is TGTGCCAGCAGCTTAACCCGAGCGGGAACCACAGATACGCAGTATTTT.

To note about this clonotype: A much larger clone lies a single base off, so this may be a read error. V usage is TRBV10-3 and J usage is TRBJ2-3; TRBD1 or TRBD2 may be the D gene (6 bases each). CDR1 ENHRY and CDR2 SYGVKD come from the germline V gene. This CDR3 spans 14 amino acids. The CDR3 spells CVSSRGASTDTQYF. CDR3 DNA: TGTGTCAGCTCGAGGGGGGCTAGCACAGATACGCAGTATTTT.

This clonotype showed up just once. The chain has TRBV2 and TRBJ1-2, with D possibly TRBD1 on 6 matching bases. The CDR3 runs 13 residues. In germline, CDR1 is SNHLY, CDR2 FYNNEI. V was shortened by 6 bases and J by 2 bases, with 10 bases between the two germline ends. As DNA, the CDR3 is TGTGCCAGCAGCAGACAGGAGAACTATGGCTACACCTTC. Its translation: CASSRQENYGYTF.